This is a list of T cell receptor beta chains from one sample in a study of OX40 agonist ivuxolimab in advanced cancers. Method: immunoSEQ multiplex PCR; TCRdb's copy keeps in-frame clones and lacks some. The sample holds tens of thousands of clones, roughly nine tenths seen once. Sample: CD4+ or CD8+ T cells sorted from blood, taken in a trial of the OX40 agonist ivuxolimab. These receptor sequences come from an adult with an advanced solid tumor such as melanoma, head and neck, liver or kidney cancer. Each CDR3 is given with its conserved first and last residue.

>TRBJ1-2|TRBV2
CASSLDSSLYGYTF
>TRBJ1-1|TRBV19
CASRDNTEAFF
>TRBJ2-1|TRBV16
CASSQSAGGNTEQFF
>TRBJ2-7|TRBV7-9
CASSLDQAGPYEQYF
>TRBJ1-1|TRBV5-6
CASSPGQMNTEAFF
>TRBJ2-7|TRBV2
CASSEEVGTYEQYF
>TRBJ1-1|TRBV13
CASSLGTEAFF
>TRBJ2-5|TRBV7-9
CASRPRTGQETQYF
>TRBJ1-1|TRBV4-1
CASSQEFQGGTEAFF
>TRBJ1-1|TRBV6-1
CASSERTGLMNTEAFF
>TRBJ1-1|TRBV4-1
CASSQPHTDTEAFF
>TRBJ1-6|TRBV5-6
CASSLGVLTGNHNSPLHF
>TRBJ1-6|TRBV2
CASSEGTVYNSPLHF
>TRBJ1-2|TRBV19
CASSIPPPREGYGYTF
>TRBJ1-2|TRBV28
CASSLNMNGYTF
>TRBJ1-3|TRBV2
CARETGKTGNTIYF
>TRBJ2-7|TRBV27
CASSSSYEQYF
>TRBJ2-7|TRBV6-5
CASSYTGRNYEQYF
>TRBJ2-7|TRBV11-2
CASSLGPPGRGYEQYF
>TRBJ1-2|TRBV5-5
CASSLGGGQGNYGYTF
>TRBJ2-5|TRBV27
CASSSEQGIYGTQYF
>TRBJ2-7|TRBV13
CASSPPGGTYEQYF
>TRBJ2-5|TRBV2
CAGVADQETQYF
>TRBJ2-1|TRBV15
CATSTKGEGSSYNEQFF
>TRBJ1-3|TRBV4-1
CASTPGQGSGNTIYF
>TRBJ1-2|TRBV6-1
CASSEPGTGDDYTF
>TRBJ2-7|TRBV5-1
CASSYGQGGPYEQYF
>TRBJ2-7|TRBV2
CASSDRVYEQYF
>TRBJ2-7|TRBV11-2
CASSLDPVGHEQYF
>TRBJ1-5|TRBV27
CASSFGGPNQPQHF
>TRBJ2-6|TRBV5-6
CASSPEWGGEGANVLTF
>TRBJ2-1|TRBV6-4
CASSGTSGGSTDEQFF
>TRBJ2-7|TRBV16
CASSLRQGYYEQYF
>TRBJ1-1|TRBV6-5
CASSYEDGSEEQAFF
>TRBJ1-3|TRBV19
CASTDRHNQRVTGNTIYF
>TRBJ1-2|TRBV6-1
CASSVPTGNFYGYTF
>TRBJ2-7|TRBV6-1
CASSEGSHPYEQYF
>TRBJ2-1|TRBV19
CASSILGGNEQFF
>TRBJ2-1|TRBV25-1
CASRGRGPYNEQFF
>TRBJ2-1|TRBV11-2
CASSKITSGGVYNEQFF
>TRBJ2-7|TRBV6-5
CATKETSYYEQYF
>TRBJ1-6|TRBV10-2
CASSAGQGTFSPLHF
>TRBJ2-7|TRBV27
CASRDFSYEQYF
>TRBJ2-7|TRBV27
CASRRTVPPFSYEQYF
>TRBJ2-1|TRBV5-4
CASSLVTSSYNEQFF
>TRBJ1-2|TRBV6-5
CASSYFWTGGSYGYTF
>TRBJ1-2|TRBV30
CALREGWAYGYTF
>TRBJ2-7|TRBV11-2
CASSSGGGEQYF
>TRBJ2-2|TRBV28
CASSLRRGGTGELFF
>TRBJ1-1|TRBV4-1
CAVAPGPSSGTEAFF
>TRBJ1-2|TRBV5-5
CASSNPGLSWGYTF
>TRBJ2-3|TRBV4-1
CASSQDWASGIDTQYF
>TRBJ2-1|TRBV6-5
CASTRGDEQFF
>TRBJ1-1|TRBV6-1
CASSYDVNTEAFF
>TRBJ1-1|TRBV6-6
CASSYVRVHTEAFF
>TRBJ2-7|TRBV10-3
CAIGGGVEQYF
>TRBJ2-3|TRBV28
CASSKGLAGSDTQYF